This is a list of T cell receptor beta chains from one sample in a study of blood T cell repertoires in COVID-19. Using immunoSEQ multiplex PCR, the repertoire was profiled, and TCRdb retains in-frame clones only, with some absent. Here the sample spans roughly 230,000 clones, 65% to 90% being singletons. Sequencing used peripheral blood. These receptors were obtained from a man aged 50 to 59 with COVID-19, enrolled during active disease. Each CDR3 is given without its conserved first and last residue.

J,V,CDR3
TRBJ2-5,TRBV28,ASSPLPGFGTETQY
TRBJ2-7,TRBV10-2,ASSDPGDYEQY
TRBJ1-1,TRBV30,AWTLQGAATEAF
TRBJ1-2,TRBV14,ASSPQGSGYT
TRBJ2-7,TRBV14,ASSQDSSGDAYEQY
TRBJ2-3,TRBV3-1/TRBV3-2,ASSRGPVGTDTQY
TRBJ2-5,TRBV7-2,ASSTPAGGETQY
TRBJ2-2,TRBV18,ASGAQEIANTGELF
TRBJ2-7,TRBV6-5,ASSYQPGSYEQY
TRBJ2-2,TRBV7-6,ASSLSRGRVNTGELF
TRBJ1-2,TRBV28,ASSLSQGNYGYT
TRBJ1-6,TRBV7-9,ASSKGQGNSPLH
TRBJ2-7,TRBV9,ASSPQTSHGGEQY
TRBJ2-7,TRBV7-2,ASSLASSYEQY
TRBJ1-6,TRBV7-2,ASSLRGQGDSPLH
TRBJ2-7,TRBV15,ATSRDWGGGREFYEQY
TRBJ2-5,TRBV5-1,ASSSSGQGLETQY